This T cell receptor (beta chain) was obtained from a study of OX40 agonist ivuxolimab in advanced cancers. Turning to the study itself: Aged about 23 to 90 with a mean of approximately 57 years, they were 75% to 85% male.

The CDR3 contains 14 residues. The germline V gene encodes CDR1 SGHNT and CDR2 YYREEE (reference sequence). The V end lost 3 bases, the J end lost 3 bases, and 11 bases lay between the germline ends. TCRdb's copy holds only in-frame clones and misses some; the assay was immunoSEQ multiplex PCR. The repertoire holds 82,000 or so clones, 75% to 90% seen once, with around 2.5% in the top ten. Patients who had autoimmune disease history or got systemic immunosuppression were left out. As to this clone: Its antigen is not known.

Study-level results: The antigen specificity of the peripheral T cells (those that were expanded) was not determined. Expanded clones belonging to CD8+ T cells outnumbered, on average, those of CD4+.

The specimen comprised CD4+ or CD8+ T cells sorted from blood, sampled in a trial of the OX40 agonist ivuxolimab. The source of this sequence is an adult with an advanced solid tumor such as melanoma, head and neck, liver or kidney cancer. The chain uses TRBV5-4 and TRBJ2-3; TRBD2 might be the D (5 bases). The DNA of the CDR3 is TGTGCCAGCAGCTCCGTTTCGGGGACAGATACGCAGTATTTT. Translating gives CASSSVSGTDTQYF. Full variable domain (outside the CDR3, taken from reference TRBV5-4 and TRBJ2-3): ETGVTQSPTHLIKTRGQQVTLRCSSQSGHNTVSWYQQALGQGPQFIFQYYREEENGRGNFPPRFSGLQFPNYSSELNVNALELDDSALYLCASSSVSGTDTQYFGPGTRLTVL.